The clone carrying this TCR beta chain has a single count. Its antigen is not known. The sample originates from a study of T cell responses to AZD1222 COVID-19 vaccine. Across the study: Analysis merged second doses at about 4 or about 12 weeks.

Germline CDR1 is MNHEY and CDR2 is SMNVEV (reference sequence). Trimming stripped 6 bases from V and 6 bases from J, with 18 bases between. The CDR3 length is 14 residues. General observations from the study: As reported, nearly half of all spike-specific TCRs target variant regions that are unmutated. Clonal diversity was possibly underestimated, and white British individuals and females predominated among donors. Spike-specific TCR breadth and depth were elevated following two AZD1222 doses.

Repertoires were generated with immunoSEQ multiplex PCR, while TCRdb's copy carries only in-frame clones and drops some. Found here are about 140,000 clones, around 93% of them singletons; the top ten hold over 7.5%. V usage is TRBV27 and J usage is TRBJ2-7; D is possibly TRBD1 (6 bases). The source material was peripheral blood, sampled on day 0 of AZD1222 vaccination. The receptor was isolated from an adult in good health. The CDR3 loop reads CASRQQGGLPEQYF. DNA for the CDR3: TGTGCCAGCAGGCAACAGGGTGGCCTACCCGAGCAGTACTTC.